The rows below give T cell receptor beta chains drawn from one sample of a study of OX40 agonist ivuxolimab in advanced cancers. Using immunoSEQ multiplex PCR, the repertoire was profiled, and TCRdb retains in-frame clones only, with some absent. Of 77,000 or so clones listed, about 92% are singletons. The sample in question was CD4+ or CD8+ T cells sorted from blood, obtained in a trial of the OX40 agonist ivuxolimab. These receptors were taken from an adult with an advanced solid tumor such as melanoma, head and neck, liver or kidney cancer. CDR3s include the opening cysteine and the closing phenylalanine or tryptophan. Fields, in order: J gene, V gene, clone size, D gene, CDR3 DNA, CDR3 protein. A D gene is named only where the DNA matches it firmly. A row's size may be missing; if present it is once, few, many or a size class.

J gene: TRBJ2-2
V gene: TRBV27
clone size: .
D gene: TRBD2
CDR3 DNA: TGTGCCAGCAGCCGACTAGCGGGAGTAAGCACCGGGGAGCTGTTTTTT
CDR3 protein: CASSRLAGVSTGELFF

J gene: TRBJ1-1
V gene: TRBV25-1
clone size: .
D gene: TRBD1
CDR3 DNA: TGTGCCAGCAGCCGGACAGGGGGCCTGAACACTGAAGCTTTCTTT
CDR3 protein: CASSRTGGLNTEAFF

J gene: TRBJ2-7
V gene: TRBV4-2
clone size: .
D gene: TRBD2
CDR3 DNA: TGTGCCAGCAGCCAGGGGGTAGCGGGGGTTCACCAACCCAACGAGCAGTACTTC
CDR3 protein: CASSQGVAGVHQPNEQYF

J gene: TRBJ2-3
V gene: TRBV5-1
clone size: .
D gene: TRBD2
CDR3 DNA: TGCGCCAGCAGTGGACTAGCCGTCTTCACAGATACGCAGTATTTT
CDR3 protein: CASSGLAVFTDTQYF

J gene: TRBJ1-1
V gene: TRBV7-2
clone size: once
D gene: .
CDR3 DNA: TGTGCCAGCAGCGCGGGCTATGGGGGGAGGGCCACTGAAGCTTTCTTT
CDR3 protein: CASSAGYGGRATEAFF

J gene: TRBJ2-5
V gene: TRBV7-7
clone size: .
D gene: TRBD2
CDR3 DNA: TGTGCTAGCAGCTCAGCGAGAGCGGGGGGCGGCGGGGAGACCCAGTACTTC
CDR3 protein: CASSSARAGGGGETQYF

J gene: TRBJ2-1
V gene: TRBV7-2
clone size: .
D gene: TRBD2
CDR3 DNA: TGTGCCAGCAGCATGGGACTAGCGGGGGCCTATGAGCAGTTCTTC
CDR3 protein: CASSMGLAGAYEQFF

J gene: TRBJ2-7
V gene: TRBV11-3
clone size: .
D gene: TRBD2
CDR3 DNA: TGTGCCAGCAGCTTAGATTGGACTAGCGGGAGGGCCTTCGAGCAGTACTTC
CDR3 protein: CASSLDWTSGRAFEQYF

J gene: TRBJ1-5
V gene: TRBV6-1
clone size: .
D gene: .
CDR3 DNA: TGTGCCAGCAGTGAATTCGGGGGGGCATATAGCAATCAGCCCCAGCATTTT
CDR3 protein: CASSEFGGAYSNQPQHF

J gene: TRBJ1-5
V gene: TRBV19
clone size: .
D gene: .
CDR3 DNA: TGTGCCAGTAGTATAGCTACAGTTAGCAATCAGCCCCAGCATTTT
CDR3 protein: CASSIATVSNQPQHF

J gene: TRBJ2-1
V gene: TRBV18
clone size: .
D gene: TRBD2
CDR3 DNA: TGTGCCAGCTCACCATGGCCTAGCGGACGATACAATGAGCAGTTCTTC
CDR3 protein: CASSPWPSGRYNEQFF

J gene: TRBJ1-5
V gene: TRBV7-9
clone size: .
D gene: .
CDR3 DNA: TGTGCCAGCAGGTTAGACGACATTAGCAATCAGCCCCAGCATTTT
CDR3 protein: CASRLDDISNQPQHF

J gene: TRBJ2-6
V gene: TRBV7-8
clone size: .
D gene: .
CDR3 DNA: TGTGCCAGCACCCTAAGGCCGGGCAGCTCTGGGGCCAACGTCCTGACTTTC
CDR3 protein: CASTLRPGSSGANVLTF

J gene: TRBJ1-1
V gene: TRBV5-6
clone size: .
D gene: .
CDR3 DNA: TGTGCCAGCAGTTATGATGATGGAGCTTTCTTT
CDR3 protein: CASSYDDGAFF

J gene: TRBJ1-2
V gene: TRBV7-2
clone size: few
D gene: TRBD1
CDR3 DNA: TGTGCCAGCAGCTTAGAGAACGGGGCAGGGGGCTACTATGGCTACACCTTC
CDR3 protein: CASSLENGAGGYYGYTF

J gene: TRBJ1-4
V gene: TRBV28
clone size: .
D gene: TRBD1
CDR3 DNA: TGTGCCAGCAGTACCTACAGGGGGCAAAAAAAACTGTTTTTT
CDR3 protein: CASSTYRGQKKLFF

J gene: TRBJ2-1
V gene: TRBV27
clone size: .
D gene: TRBD2
CDR3 DNA: TGTGCCAGCAGACCATTAGCGGGGATTTACTACAATGAGCAGTTCTTC
CDR3 protein: CASRPLAGIYYNEQFF

J gene: TRBJ1-2
V gene: TRBV11-1
clone size: .
D gene: .
CDR3 DNA: TGTGCCAGCAGCTTAGAGAGGGGCATCATCTCGGGCTACACCTTC
CDR3 protein: CASSLERGIISGYTF

J gene: TRBJ1-1
V gene: TRBV19
clone size: .
D gene: TRBD1
CDR3 DNA: TGTGCCAGTAGTAGACAGGGTGGAATGAACACTGAAGCTTTCTTT
CDR3 protein: CASSRQGGMNTEAFF

J gene: TRBJ2-1
V gene: TRBV5-8
clone size: .
D gene: .
CDR3 DNA: TGTGCCAGCAGGGGAGCCCCTAGCTCCTACAATGAGCAGTTCTTC
CDR3 protein: CASRGAPSSYNEQFF

J gene: TRBJ2-7
V gene: TRBV6-5
clone size: once
D gene: .
CDR3 DNA: TGTGCCAGCAGTTACGATTCCAGAAGAGCCACCTACGAGCAGTACTTC
CDR3 protein: CASSYDSRRATYEQYF

J gene: TRBJ1-5
V gene: TRBV28
clone size: .
D gene: TRBD1
CDR3 DNA: TGTGCCAGCAGTTTTCCGGGACAGATCAATCAGCCCCAGCATTTT
CDR3 protein: CASSFPGQINQPQHF

J gene: TRBJ2-7
V gene: TRBV28
clone size: .
D gene: TRBD1
CDR3 DNA: TGTGCCAGCAGCGATATACAGGGGTCCTACGAGCAGTACTTC
CDR3 protein: CASSDIQGSYEQYF

J gene: TRBJ2-1
V gene: TRBV5-6
clone size: .
D gene: TRBD1
CDR3 DNA: TGTGCCAGCAGCTTGCAGGACAGGGAGAATGAGCAGTTCTTC
CDR3 protein: CASSLQDRENEQFF

J gene: TRBJ2-7
V gene: TRBV6-5
clone size: .
D gene: .
CDR3 DNA: TGTGCCAGCAGTTACTCCGGGACGTGGAGCTCCTACGAGCAGTACTTC
CDR3 protein: CASSYSGTWSSYEQYF

J gene: TRBJ1-2
V gene: TRBV2
clone size: .
D gene: TRBD1
CDR3 DNA: TGTGCCAGCAGTGTTGGGGGACAGGCTAACTATGGCTACACCTTC
CDR3 protein: CASSVGGQANYGYTF